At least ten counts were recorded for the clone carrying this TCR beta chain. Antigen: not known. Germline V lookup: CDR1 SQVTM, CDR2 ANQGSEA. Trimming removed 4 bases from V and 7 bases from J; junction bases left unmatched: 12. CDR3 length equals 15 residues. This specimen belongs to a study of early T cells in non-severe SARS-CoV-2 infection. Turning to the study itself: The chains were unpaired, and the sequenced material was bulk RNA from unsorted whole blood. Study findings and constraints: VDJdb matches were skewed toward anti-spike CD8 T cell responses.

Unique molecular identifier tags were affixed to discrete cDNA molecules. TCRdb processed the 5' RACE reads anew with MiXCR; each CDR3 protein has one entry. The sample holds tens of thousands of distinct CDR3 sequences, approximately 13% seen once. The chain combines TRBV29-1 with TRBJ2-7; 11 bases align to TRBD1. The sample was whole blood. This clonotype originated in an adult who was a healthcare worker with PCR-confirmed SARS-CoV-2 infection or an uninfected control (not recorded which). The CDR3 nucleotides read TGCAGCGTTGCCCCGAACGGACAGGGGGCCGAGGAGCAGTACTTC. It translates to CSVAPNGQGAEEQYF.